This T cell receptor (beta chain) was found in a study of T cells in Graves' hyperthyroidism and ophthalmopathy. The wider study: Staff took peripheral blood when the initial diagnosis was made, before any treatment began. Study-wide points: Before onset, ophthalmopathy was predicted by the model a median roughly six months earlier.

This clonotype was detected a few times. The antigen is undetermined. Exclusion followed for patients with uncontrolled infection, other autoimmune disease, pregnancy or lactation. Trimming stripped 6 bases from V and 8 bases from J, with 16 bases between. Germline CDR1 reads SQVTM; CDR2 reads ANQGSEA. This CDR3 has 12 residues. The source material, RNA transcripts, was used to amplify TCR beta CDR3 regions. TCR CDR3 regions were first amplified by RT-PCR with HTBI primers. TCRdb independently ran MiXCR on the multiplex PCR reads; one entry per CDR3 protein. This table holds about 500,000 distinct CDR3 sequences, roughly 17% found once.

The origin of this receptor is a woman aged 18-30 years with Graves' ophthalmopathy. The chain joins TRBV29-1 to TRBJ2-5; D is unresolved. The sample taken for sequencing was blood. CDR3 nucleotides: TGCAGCGTCGTAGTTCCGTCGGTAACCCAGTACTTC. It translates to CSVVVPSVTQYF.